This entry describes one TCR beta chain. The antigen it binds to is not known. Per-nucleotide qualities are absent, and no much larger clonotype sits a single base away. The data stem from a study of graft-versus-host responses after intestinal transplantation (dated by TCRdb to about 2021). About the investigation overall: Multivisceral, liver-intestinal, or isolated intestinal transplants were received by the recipients. Anti-thymocyte globulin induction was given to all recipients, followed by maintenance tacrolimus and steroids for two to three years. After intestinal transplantation, graft-versus-host and host-versus-graft alloreactive T cell clones were followed in the graft, circulation and bone marrow using bulk TCR-beta CDR3 sequencing. Alloreactive clones were identified by sequencing pre-transplant mixed lymphocyte reaction products and comparing these products with unstimulated pre-transplant donor and recipient T cells. A cohort of some 24 intestinal transplant recipients, including one retransplant, was enrolled, and a few patients lacking pretransplant specimens were excluded. A peak of at least 4% donor T cells among recipient peripheral blood mononuclear cells was the definition used for donor T cell macrochimerism. Rather than being sequenced by the commercial service, samples from a few later patients were sequenced in-house on an Illumina MiSeq and processed with MiXCR. The investigation overall reported the following: The conclusions were limited by the relatively low number and heterogeneity of the intestinal transplant patients. GvH clones were detected in recipient bone marrow, and some appeared earlier in ileal mucosa or blood, consistent with an intestinal mucosal origin. Early after transplant, peak levels of circulating GvH clones were associated with declines in HvG clones. In patients with donor T cell macrochimerism, the allografts had high GvH to HvG T cell clonal ratios.

The germline V gene encodes CDR1 GTSNPN and CDR2 SVGIG (reference sequence). The junction shows trimming of 3 bases on V and 0 bases on J, plus 9 bases between the germline ends. Spanning cysteine to phenylalanine, the CDR3 consists of 14 amino acids. The read is trimmed to its CDR3 DNA, 42 bases read in frame from base 1. The library was obtained by the immunoSEQ multiplex PCR assay. For most patients, genomic DNA was isolated with the Qiagen DNeasy Blood and Tissue Kit and sent frozen to Adaptive Biotechnologies for TCR sequencing. For most patients, genomic DNA was subjected to high-throughput TCR-beta CDR3 sequencing by Adaptive Biotechnologies. Per the original workflow: TCR sequencing data were retrieved from Adaptive's ImmunoSEQ software for about 17 patients, whereas a few other patients were processed with MiXCR and VDJtools. CD4 versus CD8 sorting errors were corrected by removing sequences found in both subsets at a frequency ratio below 5:1. CDR3 nucleotide sequences shared between donor and recipient were removed because their origin could not be assigned. To be classed as alloreactive, a clone needed at least 2-fold expansion over unstimulated cells and a minimum CFSE-low frequency of 0.002% (template counts) or 0.001% (read counts). Clones detected in sequenced pre-transplant spleen, lymph node, or MLR CFSE-low populations of the donor or recipient were defined as mappable. Cumulative frequency of alloreactive clones was calculated as a percentage of all sequences weighted by copy number. What TCRdb holds here is the immuneACCESS table cut down to in-frame rearrangements. Part of the clones is not present; checked against another copy, under half of the missing clones reflect an unresolved V gene, and the others are unexplained. The V and J calls and clone size are taken from that table; D and trimming were inferred from the DNA. This sample holds 80,000 to 100,000 clones; roughly 90% were observed only once. The ten largest clones capture 0.15% to 0.2% of the sample.

Read against the paper, the sample's time point label means: cells obtained before transplantation from donor or recipient. CD3+CD4+ and CD3+CD8+ populations were FACS-sorted from unstimulated pre-transplant donor and recipient cells taken from spleen or lymph nodes. This specimen consisted of unstimulated CD4+ T cells sorted from spleen or lymph node cells, obtained before intestinal transplant. The origin of this receptor is a human donor who received an intestinal transplant. The sequence joins TRBV30 to TRBJ2-1, with TRBD2 perhaps the D gene, on 6 matching bases. The encoded CDR3 is CAWRVAASYNEQFF. In nucleotide form, the sequence is TGTGCCTGGAGGGTAGCGGCCTCCTACAATGAGCAGTTCTTC.